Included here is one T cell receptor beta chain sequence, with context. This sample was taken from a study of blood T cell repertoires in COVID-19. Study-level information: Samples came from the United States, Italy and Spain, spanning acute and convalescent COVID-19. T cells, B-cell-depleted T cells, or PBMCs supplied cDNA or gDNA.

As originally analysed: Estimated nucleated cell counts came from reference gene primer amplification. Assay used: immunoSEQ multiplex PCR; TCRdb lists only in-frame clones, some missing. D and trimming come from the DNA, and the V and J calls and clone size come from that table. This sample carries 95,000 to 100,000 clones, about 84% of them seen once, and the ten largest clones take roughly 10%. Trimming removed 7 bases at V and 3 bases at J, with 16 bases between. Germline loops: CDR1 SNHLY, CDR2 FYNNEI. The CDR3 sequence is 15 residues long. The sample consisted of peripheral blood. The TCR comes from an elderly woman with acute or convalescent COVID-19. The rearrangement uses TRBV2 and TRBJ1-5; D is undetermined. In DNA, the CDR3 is TGTGCCAGCACCCAGGAGGGATTTTCCAATCAGCCCCAGCATTTT. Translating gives CASTQEGFSNQPQHF.